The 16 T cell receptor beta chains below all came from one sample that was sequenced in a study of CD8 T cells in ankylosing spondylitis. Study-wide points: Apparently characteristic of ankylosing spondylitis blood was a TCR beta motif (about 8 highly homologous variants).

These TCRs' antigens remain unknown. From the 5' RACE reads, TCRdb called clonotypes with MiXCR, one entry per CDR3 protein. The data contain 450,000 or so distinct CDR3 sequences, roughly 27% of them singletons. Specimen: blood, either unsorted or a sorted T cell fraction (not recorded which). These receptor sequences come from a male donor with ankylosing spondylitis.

The CDR3 region is CAISDRGGGTEAFF. CDR3 nucleotide sequence: TGTGCCATCAGTGATCGAGGGGGGGGGACTGAAGCTTTCTTT. This sequence joins TRBV10-3 and TRBJ1-1; perhaps TRBD1 as D (6 bases). The germline V and J ends were trimmed by 3 bases and 5 bases, with 13 bases remaining between them. CDR3 size: 14 residues. Per the germline V gene, CDR1 is ENHRY and CDR2 is SYGVKD.

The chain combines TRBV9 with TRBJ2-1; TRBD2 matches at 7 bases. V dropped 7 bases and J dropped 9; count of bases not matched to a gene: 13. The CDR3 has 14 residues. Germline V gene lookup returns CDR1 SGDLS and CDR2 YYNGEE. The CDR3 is CASGKREETGEQFF. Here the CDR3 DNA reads TGTGCCAGCGGTAAACGGGAGGAAACCGGTGAGCAGTTCTTC.

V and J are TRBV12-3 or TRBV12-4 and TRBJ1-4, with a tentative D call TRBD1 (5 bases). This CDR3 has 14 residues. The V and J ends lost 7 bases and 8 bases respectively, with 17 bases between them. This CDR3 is CASTWGGPGEKLFF. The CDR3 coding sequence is TGTGCCAGCACCTGGGGGGGTCCGGGAGAAAAACTGTTTTTT.

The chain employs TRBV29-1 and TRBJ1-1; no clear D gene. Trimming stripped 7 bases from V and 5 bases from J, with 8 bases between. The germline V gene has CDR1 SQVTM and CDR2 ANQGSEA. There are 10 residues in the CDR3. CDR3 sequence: CSGGGTEAFF. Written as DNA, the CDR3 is TGCAGCGGGGGAGGGACTGAAGCTTTCTTT. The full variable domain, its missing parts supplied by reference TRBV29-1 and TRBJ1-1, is SAVISQKPSRDICQRGTSLTIQCQVDSQVTMMFWYRQQPGQSLTLIATANQGSEATYESGFVIDKFPISRPNLTFSTLTVSNMSPEDSSIYLCSGGGTEAFFGQGTRLTVV.

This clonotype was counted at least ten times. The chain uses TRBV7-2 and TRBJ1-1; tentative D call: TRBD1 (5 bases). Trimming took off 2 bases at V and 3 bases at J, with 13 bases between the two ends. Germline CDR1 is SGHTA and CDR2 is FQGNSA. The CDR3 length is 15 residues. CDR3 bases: TGTGCCAGCAGCTTACGTGCCCGGGGGGACACTGAAGCTTTCTTT. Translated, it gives CASSLRARGDTEAFF. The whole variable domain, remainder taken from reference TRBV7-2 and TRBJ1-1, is GAGVSQSPSNKVTEKGKDVELRCDPISGHTALYWYRQSLGQGLEFLIYFQGNSAPDKSGLPSDRFSAERTGGSVSTLTIQRTQQEDSAVYLCASSLRARGDTEAFFGQGTRLTVV.

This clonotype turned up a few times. This CDR3 is CATSDLTSGLGETQYF. CDR3 DNA sequence: TGTGCCACCAGTGACCTGACTAGCGGGTTGGGAGAGACCCAGTACTTC. The rearrangement uses TRBV24-1 and TRBJ2-5; 10 bases map to TRBD2. The V gene end was trimmed by 4 bases and the J gene end by 4 bases; junction bases not matched to a gene: 8. In germline, CDR1 is KGHDR, CDR2 SFDVKD. This CDR3 spans 16 amino acids.

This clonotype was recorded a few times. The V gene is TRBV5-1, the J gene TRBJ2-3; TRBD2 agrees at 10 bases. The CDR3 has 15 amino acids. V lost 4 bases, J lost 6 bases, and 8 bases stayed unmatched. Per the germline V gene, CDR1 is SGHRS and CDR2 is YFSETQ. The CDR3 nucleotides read TGCGCCAGCAGCGATACTAGCGGGGCCCGGGATACGCAGTATTTT. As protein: CASSDTSGARDTQYF.

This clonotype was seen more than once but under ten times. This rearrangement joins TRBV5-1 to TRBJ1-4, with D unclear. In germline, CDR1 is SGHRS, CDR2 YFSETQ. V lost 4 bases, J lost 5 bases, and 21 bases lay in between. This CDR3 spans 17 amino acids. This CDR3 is CASSALGTSELNEKLFF. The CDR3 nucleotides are TGCGCCAGCAGCGCCCTCGGAACCTCGGAATTGAATGAAAAACTGTTTTTT.

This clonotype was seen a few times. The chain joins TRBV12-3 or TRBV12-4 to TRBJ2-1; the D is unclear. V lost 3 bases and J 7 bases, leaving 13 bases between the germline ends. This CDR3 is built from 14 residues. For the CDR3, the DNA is TGTGCCAGCAGTTTTACCGGCGGTCCTAATGAGCAGTTCTTC. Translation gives CASSFTGGPNEQFF.

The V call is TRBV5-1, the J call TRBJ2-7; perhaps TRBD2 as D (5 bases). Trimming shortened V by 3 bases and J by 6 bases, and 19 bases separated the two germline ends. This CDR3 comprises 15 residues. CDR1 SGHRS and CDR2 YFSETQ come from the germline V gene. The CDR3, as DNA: TGCGCCAGCAGCTCTGAGCCCGGGAAGGTGGGCGAGCAGTACGTC. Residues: CASSSEPGKVGEQYV.

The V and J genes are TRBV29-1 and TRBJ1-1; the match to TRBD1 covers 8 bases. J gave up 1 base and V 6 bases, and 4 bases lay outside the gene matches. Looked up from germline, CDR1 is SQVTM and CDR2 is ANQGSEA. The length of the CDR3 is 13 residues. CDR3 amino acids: CSVSTGGNTEAFF. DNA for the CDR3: TGCAGCGTATCTACAGGGGGGAACACTGAAGCTTTCTTT.

The CDR3: CASSPTALNTEAFF. The CDR3 coding sequence is TGTGCCAGCAGCCCGACAGCCCTGAACACTGAAGCTTTCTTT. V is TRBV7-2 and J is TRBJ1-1; weak D call: TRBD1 (5 bases). V was shortened by 5 bases and J by 0 bases, with 10 bases between the two germline ends. The CDR3 has 14 residues. Germline V gives CDR1 SGHTA, CDR2 FQGNSA.

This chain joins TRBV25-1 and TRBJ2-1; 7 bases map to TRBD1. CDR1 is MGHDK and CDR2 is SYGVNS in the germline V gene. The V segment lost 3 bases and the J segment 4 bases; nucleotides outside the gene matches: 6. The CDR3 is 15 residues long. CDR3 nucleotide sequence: TGTGCCAGCAGTGAGGCCACAGGGGATTACAATGAGCAGTTCTTC. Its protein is CASSEATGDYNEQFF.

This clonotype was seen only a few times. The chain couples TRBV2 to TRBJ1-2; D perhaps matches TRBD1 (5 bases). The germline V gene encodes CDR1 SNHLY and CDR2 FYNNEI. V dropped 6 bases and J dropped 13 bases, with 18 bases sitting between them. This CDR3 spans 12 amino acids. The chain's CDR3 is CASSLQGQGGTF. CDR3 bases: TGTGCCAGCAGCCTCCAAGGGCAGGGAGGCACCTTC.

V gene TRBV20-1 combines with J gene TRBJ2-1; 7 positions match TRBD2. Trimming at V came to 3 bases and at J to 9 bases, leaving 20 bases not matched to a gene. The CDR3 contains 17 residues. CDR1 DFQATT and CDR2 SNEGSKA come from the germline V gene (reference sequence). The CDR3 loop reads CSASAGERAGVIREQFF. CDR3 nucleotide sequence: TGCAGTGCTAGTGCGGGGGAGCGGGCGGGGGTTATCCGTGAGCAGTTCTTC.

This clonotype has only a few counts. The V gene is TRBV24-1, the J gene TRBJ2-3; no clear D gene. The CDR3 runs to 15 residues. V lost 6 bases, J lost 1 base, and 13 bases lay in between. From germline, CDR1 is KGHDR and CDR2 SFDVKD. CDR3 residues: CATSSAAEGTDTQYF. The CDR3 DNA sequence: TGTGCCACCAGTAGCGCGGCCGAGGGCACAGATACGCAGTATTTT.